This record covers a single TCR beta chain. Antigen: not known. The entry originates in a study of a mutant IDH1 vaccine in newly diagnosed glioma. At the level of the study: Beforehand, treatment had been radiotherapy, temozolomide, or both; the majority received both.

Sequencing was performed with immunoSEQ multiplex PCR; in TCRdb, only in-frame clones are kept and a portion is missing. The sample has around 45,000 clones, 88% seen once. Germline CDR1 ENHRY, CDR2 SYGVKD. The CDR3 has 13 residues. Trimming cost V 4 bases and J 1 base, with 7 bases left between them. The time point was: week 35, safety follow-up. Each vaccine dose was 300 ug of mutant IDH1 20-mer peptide, with topical imiquimod. The sequence came from a woman aged 40-49 years with glioma. The J gene is TRBJ1-2, the V gene TRBV10-3; TRBD1 might be the D (6 bases). The specimen was PBMCs, collected from a glioma patient whose treatment included an IDH1 peptide vaccine. DNA for the CDR3: TGTGCCATCAGTGGGACAGATAACTATGGCTACACCTTC. As protein: CAISGTDNYGYTF.